This is a list of T cell receptor beta chains from one sample in a study of cytomegalovirus exposure and HLA in healthy donors. Libraries were prepared by immunoSEQ multiplex PCR; TCRdb keeps only in-frame clonotypes and omits some of them. The sample has 90,000 to 150,000 clones, 86% seen once. The sequencing input was PBMCs. These receptors were obtained from a man between 18 and 29 years old in good health and CMV-seronegative. Each CDR3 is given with its conserved first and last residue. The D gene is left open where the match is weak. Clone size is not always given. Where it is, it says once, few, many or a class for expanded clones.

j_call clone_size v_call d_call cdr3_aa cdr3_nt
TRBJ2-7 NA TRBV19 TRBD1 CASSILGTGDEQYF TGTGCCAGTAGTATTTTGGGGACAGGGGACGAGCAGTACTTC
TRBJ1-2 NA TRBV19 TRBD1 CASSYSPGTGHGYTF TGTGCCAGTAGTTACTCACCCGGGACAGGACATGGCTACACCTTC
TRBJ1-4 NA TRBV25-1 NA CAVTGTNEKLFF TGTGCCGTCACCGGTACTAATGAAAAACTGTTTTTT
TRBJ2-1 NA TRBV9 TRBD2 CASSVGSGMGNEQFF TGTGCCAGCAGCGTAGGTAGCGGGATGGGAAATGAGCAGTTCTTC
TRBJ1-2 few TRBV30 NA CAWTPGQDYGYTF TGTGCCTGGACCCCGGGACAAGACTATGGCTACACCTTC
TRBJ2-1 few TRBV4-2 NA CASSQVGSFNEQFF TGTGCCAGCAGCCAAGTCGGGTCTTTCAATGAGCAGTTCTTC
TRBJ1-5 NA TRBV6-1 NA CASSEFLTGGQPQHF TGTGCCAGCAGTGAATTTTTGACAGGAGGTCAGCCCCAGCATTTT
TRBJ2-1 NA TRBV4-2 NA CASSQVRGTGNEQFF TGTGCCAGCAGCCAAGTCAGGGGCACGGGGAATGAGCAGTTCTTC
TRBJ1-5 NA TRBV28 NA CASSRTQGSNQPQHF TGTGCCAGCAGCCGAACCCAGGGTAGCAATCAGCCCCAGCATTTT
TRBJ2-7 NA TRBV30 NA CAWSAWTYSYEQYF TGTGCCTGGAGTGCATGGACATACTCCTACGAGCAGTACTTC
TRBJ1-6 few TRBV2 NA CASGSSYNSPLHF TGTGCCTCGGGGAGCTCCTATAATTCACCCCTCCACTTT
TRBJ2-1 once TRBV2 TRBD2 CASSEGSGNTLDEQFF TGTGCCAGCAGTGAAGGTAGCGGGAACACATTAGATGAGCAGTTCTTC
TRBJ2-7 NA TRBV6-6 TRBD1 CASSYGGQVPYEQYF TGTGCCAGCAGTTACGGGGGACAGGTGCCCTACGAGCAGTACTTC
TRBJ2-1 NA TRBV6-1 NA CASSESYWQSSYNEQFF TGTGCCAGCAGTGAGTCGTATTGGCAGTCCTCCTACAATGAGCAGTTCTTC
TRBJ2-7 NA TRBV10-3 NA CAISEGGGGSYEQYF TGTGCCATCAGTGAGGGGGGGGGCGGTTCATACGAGCAGTACTTC
TRBJ1-2 NA TRBV30 NA CAWSTPWRRSNGYTF TGTGCCTGGAGTACTCCATGGCGGCGAAGTAACGGCTACACCTTC
TRBJ2-2 NA TRBV2 TRBD1 CASSGGTGRRTGELFF TGTGCCAGCAGTGGGGGGACAGGGCGCAGGACCGGGGAGCTGTTTTTT
TRBJ1-6 NA TRBV30 TRBD1 CASTGEGGPSPLHF TGTGCCTCCACAGGGGAAGGGGGCCCTTCACCCCTCCACTTT
TRBJ1-4 NA TRBV7-8 TRBD1 CASSKGAADGSEKLFF TGTGCCAGCAGCAAGGGGGCGGCGGACGGGAGTGAAAAACTGTTTTTT
TRBJ1-1 once TRBV5-1 TRBD1 CASSGDRGMNTEAFF TGCGCCAGCAGCGGGGACAGGGGAATGAACACTGAAGCTTTCTTT
TRBJ2-7 NA TRBV4-1 TRBD2 CASSSLAGGISYEQYF TGCGCCAGCAGCTCTTTAGCGGGAGGAATATCCTACGAGCAGTACTTC